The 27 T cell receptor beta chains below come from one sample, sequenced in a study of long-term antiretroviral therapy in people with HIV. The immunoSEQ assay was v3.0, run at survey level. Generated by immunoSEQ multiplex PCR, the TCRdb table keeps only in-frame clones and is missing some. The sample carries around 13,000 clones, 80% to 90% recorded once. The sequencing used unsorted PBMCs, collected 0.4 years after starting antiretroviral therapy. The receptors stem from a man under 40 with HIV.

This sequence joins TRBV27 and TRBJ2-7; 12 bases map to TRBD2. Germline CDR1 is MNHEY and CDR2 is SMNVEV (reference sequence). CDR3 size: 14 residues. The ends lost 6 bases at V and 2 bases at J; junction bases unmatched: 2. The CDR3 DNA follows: TGTGCCAGCAGGACTAGCGGGGGACCCTACGAGCAGTACTTC. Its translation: CASRTSGGPYEQYF.

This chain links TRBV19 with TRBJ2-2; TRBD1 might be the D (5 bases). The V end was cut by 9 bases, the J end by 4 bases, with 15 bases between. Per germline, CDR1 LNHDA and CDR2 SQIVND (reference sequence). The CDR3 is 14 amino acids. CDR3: CASQIQGSTGELFF. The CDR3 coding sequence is TGTGCCAGCCAAATTCAGGGTAGCACCGGGGAGCTGTTTTTT.

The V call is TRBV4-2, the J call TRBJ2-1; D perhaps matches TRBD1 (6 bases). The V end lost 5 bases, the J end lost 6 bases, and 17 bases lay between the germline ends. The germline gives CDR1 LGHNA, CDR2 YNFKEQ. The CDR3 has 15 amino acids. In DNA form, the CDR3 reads TGTGCCAGCAGCGAGAGGACAGATAACTCCAATGAGCAGTTCTTC. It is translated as CASSERTDNSNEQFF.

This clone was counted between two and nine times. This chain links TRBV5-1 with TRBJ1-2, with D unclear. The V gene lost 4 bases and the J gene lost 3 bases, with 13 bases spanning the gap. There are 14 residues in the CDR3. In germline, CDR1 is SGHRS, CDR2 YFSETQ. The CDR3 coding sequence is TGCGCCAGCAGCCGTGATGGGGAGCACTATGGCTACACCTTC. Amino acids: CASSRDGEHYGYTF.

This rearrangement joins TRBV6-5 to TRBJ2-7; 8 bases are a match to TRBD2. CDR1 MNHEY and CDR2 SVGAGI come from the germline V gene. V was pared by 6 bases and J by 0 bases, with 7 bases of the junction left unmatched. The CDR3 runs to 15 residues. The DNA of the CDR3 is TGTGCCAGCAGGGGTACTAGCGGCAGCTCCTACGAGCAGTACTTC. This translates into CASRGTSGSSYEQYF.

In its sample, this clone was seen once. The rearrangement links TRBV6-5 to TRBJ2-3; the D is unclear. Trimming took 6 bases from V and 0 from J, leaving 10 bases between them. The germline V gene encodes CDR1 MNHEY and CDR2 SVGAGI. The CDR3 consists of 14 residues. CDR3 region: CASRQTASTDTQYF. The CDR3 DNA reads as TGTGCCAGCAGACAGACCGCTAGCACAGATACGCAGTATTTT.

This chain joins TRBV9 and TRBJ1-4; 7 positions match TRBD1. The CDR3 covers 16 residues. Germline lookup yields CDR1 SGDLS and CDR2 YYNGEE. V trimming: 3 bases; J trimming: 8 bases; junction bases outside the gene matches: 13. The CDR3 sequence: CASSGEYRGGEEKLFF. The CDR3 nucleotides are TGTGCCAGCAGCGGTGAATACAGGGGAGGCGAGGAAAAACTGTTTTTT.

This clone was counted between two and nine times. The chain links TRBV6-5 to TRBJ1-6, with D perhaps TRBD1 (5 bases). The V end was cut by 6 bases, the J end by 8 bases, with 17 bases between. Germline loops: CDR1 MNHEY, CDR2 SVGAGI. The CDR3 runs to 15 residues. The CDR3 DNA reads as TGTGCCAGCAGCCTGAGCGGGGGTACGGATTCACCCCTCCACTTT. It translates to CASSLSGGTDSPLHF.

DNA of the CDR3: TGTGCCACCAGCTCTCGGACTGGGCTCGGCGAGCAGTACTTC. Translation gives CATSSRTGLGEQYF. This rearrangement joins TRBV15 to TRBJ2-7; the D gene is possibly TRBD2 (5 bases). The CDR3 runs to 14 residues. Germline values: CDR1 LNHNV, CDR2 YYDKDF (reference sequence). V lost 5 bases and J lost 6, with 17 bases in between.

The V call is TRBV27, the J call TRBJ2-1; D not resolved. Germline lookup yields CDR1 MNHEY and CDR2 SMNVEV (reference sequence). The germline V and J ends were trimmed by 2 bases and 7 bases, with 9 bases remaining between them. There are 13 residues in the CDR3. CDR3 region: CASSLVGTNEQFF. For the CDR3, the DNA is TGTGCCAGCAGTTTAGTTGGTACGAATGAGCAGTTCTTC.

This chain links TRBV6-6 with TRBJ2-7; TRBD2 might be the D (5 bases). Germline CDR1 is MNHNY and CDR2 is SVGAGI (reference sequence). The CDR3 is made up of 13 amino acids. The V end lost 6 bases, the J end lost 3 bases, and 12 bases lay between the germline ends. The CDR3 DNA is TGTGCCAGCAGCGCAGAGGGTGTCTACGAGCAGTACTTC. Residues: CASSAEGVYEQYF.

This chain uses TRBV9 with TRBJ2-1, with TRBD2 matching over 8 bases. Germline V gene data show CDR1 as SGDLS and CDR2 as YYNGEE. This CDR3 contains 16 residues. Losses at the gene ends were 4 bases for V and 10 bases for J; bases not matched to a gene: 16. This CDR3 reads CASSTGPLRTSPEQFF. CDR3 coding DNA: TGTGCCAGCAGCACCGGCCCCCTTAGGACTAGCCCAGAGCAGTTCTTC.

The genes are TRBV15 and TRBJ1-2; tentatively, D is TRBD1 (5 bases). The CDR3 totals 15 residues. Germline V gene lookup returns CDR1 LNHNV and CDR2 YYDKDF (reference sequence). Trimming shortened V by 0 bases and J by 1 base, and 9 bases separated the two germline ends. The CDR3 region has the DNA TGTGCCACCAGCAGAGAGCGACAGCTTAACTATGGCTACACCTTC. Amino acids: CATSRERQLNYGYTF. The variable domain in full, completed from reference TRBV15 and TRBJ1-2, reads DAMVIQNPRYQVTQFGKPVTLSCSQTLNHNVMYWYQQKSSQAPKLLFHYYDKDFNNEADTPDNFQSRRPNTSFCFLDIRSPGLGDTAMYLCATSRERQLNYGYTFGSGTRLTVV.

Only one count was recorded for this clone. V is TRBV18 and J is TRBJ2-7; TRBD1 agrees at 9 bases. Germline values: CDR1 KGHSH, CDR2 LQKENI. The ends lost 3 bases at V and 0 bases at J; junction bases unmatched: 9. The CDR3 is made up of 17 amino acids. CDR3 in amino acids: CASSPSGRDRVSYEQYF. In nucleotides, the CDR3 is TGTGCCAGCTCACCTTCCGGCCGGGACAGGGTCTCCTACGAGCAGTACTTC. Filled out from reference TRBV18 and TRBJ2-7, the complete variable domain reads NAGVMQNPRHLVRRRGQEARLRCSPMKGHSHVYWYRQLPEEGLKFMVYLQKENIIDESGMPKERFSAEFPKEGPSILRIQQVVRGDSAAYFCASSPSGRDRVSYEQYFGPGTRLTVT.

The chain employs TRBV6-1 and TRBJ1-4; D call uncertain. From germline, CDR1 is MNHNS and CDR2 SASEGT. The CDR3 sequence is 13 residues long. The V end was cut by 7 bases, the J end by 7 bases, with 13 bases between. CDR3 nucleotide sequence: TGTGCCAGCATGCACCCAATGAGTGAAAAACTGTTTTTT. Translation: CASMHPMSEKLFF.

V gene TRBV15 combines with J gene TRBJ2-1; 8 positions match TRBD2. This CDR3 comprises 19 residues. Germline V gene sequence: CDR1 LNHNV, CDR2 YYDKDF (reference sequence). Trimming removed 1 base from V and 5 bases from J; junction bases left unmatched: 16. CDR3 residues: CATSRGASLTGGNNNEQFF. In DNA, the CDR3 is TGTGCCACCAGCAGAGGCGCGTCCCTGACGGGAGGGAATAACAATGAGCAGTTCTTC.

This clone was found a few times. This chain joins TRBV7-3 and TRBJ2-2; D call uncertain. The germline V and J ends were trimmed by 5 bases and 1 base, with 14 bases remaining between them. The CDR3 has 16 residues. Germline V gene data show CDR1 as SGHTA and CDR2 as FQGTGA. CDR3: CASSLAAYMNTGELFF. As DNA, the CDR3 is TGTGCCAGCAGCCTTGCCGCTTACATGAACACCGGGGAGCTGTTTTTT.

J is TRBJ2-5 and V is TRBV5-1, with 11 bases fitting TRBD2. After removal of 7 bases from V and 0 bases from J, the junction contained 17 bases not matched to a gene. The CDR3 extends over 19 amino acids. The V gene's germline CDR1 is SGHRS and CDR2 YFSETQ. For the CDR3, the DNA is TGCGCCAGCGCCCTGGGGGCTAGCGGGGGGAACGTCCACCAAGAGACCCAGTACTTC. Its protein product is CASALGASGGNVHQETQYF.

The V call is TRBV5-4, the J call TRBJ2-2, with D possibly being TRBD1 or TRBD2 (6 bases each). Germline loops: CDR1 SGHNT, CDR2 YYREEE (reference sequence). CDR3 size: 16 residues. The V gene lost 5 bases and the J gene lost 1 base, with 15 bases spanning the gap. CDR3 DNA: TGTGCCAGCAGACTGGACAGCGGGCTGAACACCGGGGAGCTGTTTTTT. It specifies CASRLDSGLNTGELFF. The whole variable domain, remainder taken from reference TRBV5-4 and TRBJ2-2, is ETGVTQSPTHLIKTRGQQVTLRCSSQSGHNTVSWYQQALGQGPQFIFQYYREEENGRGNFPPRFSGLQFPNYSSELNVNALELDDSALYLCASRLDSGLNTGELFFGEGSRLTVL.

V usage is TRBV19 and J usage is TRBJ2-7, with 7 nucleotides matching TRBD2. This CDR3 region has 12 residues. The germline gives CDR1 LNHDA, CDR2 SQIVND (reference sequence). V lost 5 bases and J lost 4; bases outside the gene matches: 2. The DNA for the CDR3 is TGTGCCAGTAGTCAGGGAGGGTACGAGCAGTACTTC. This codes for CASSQGGYEQYF.

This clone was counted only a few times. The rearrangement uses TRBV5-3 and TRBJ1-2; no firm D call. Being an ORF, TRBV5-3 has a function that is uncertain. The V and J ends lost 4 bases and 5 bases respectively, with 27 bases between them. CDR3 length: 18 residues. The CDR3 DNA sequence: TGTGCCAGAAGCCTGACCTACGTGTCTCGAGGCAACGCTTATGGCTACACCTTC. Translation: CARSLTYVSRGNAYGYTF.

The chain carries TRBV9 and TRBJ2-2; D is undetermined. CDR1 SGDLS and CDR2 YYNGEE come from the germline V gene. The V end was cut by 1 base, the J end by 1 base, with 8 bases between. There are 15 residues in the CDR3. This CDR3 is CASSVMGQNTGELFF. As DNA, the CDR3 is TGTGCCAGCAGCGTAATGGGTCAGAACACCGGGGAGCTGTTTTTT.

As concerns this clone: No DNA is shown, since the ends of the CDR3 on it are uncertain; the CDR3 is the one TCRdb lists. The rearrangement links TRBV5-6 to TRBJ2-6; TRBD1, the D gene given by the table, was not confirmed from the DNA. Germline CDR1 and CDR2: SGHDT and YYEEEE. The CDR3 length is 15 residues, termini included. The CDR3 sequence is CASSFGPGGGDVLTF.

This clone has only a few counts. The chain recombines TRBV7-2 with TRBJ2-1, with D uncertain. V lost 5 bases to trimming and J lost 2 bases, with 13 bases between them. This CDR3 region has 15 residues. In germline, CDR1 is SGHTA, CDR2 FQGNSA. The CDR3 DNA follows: TGTGCCAGCAGCCCCTCCGAGCTAACCTACAATGAGCAGTTCTTC. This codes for CASSPSELTYNEQFF.

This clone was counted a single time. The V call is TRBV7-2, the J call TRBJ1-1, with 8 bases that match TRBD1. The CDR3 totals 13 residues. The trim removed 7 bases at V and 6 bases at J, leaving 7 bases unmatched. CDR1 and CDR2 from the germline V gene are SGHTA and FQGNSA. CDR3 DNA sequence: TGTGCCAGCACCCTGGACAGGGTCGCTGAAGCTTTCTTT. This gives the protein CASTLDRVAEAFF.

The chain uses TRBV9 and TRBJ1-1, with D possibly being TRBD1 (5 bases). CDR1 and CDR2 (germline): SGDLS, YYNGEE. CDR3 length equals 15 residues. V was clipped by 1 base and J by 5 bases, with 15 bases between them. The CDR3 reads CASSVLGQGRTEAFF. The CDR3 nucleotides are TGTGCCAGCAGCGTACTCGGGCAGGGAAGGACTGAAGCTTTCTTT.

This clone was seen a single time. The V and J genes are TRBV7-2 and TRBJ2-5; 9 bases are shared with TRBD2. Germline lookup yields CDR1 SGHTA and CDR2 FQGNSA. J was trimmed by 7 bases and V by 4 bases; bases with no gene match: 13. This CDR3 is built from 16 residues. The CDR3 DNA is TGTGCCAGCAGCTCCACTCTAGCGGGGAAGGGGGGGACCCAGTACTTC. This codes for CASSSTLAGKGGTQYF.